The 11 T cell receptor beta chains below were found in one sample sequenced in a study of T cell repertoires in aging, cancer and after chemotherapy. A mixed TRB-A/B primer pool amplified rearranged TRB by multiplex touch-down PCR. One entry per CDR3 protein, called by TCRdb with MiXCR from the multiplex PCR reads. The repertoire holds a few thousand distinct CDR3 sequences, just under 25% seen once, with under 35% in the top ten. Peripheral blood genomic DNA, not sorted cells or RNA, was the template. The sample taken for sequencing was blood. The receptors were sampled from a human donor with a solid tumor.

This clonotype has a handful of counts. V usage is TRBV18 and J usage is TRBJ1-5; tentatively, D is TRBD1 (5 bases). The CDR3 has 16 amino acids. CDR1 KGHSH and CDR2 LQKENI come from the germline V gene. V was trimmed by 4 bases and J by 1 base, leaving 14 bases between them. The CDR3 protein is CASSQSIRASNQPQHF. CDR3 sequence (DNA): TGTGCCAGCTCACAATCAATCAGGGCGAGCAATCAGCCCCAGCATTTT. The full variable domain, completed using reference TRBV18 and TRBJ1-5, is NAGVMQNPRHLVRRRGQEARLRCSPMKGHSHVYWYRQLPEEGLKFMVYLQKENIIDESGMPKERFSAEFPKEGPSILRIQQVVRGDSAAYFCASSQSIRASNQPQHFGDGTRLSIL.

As to this clonotype: A clone one base away is much larger, so this may be a read error. The chain combines TRBV12-3 or TRBV12-4 with TRBJ2-1; D is uncertain. The CDR3 is 13 amino acids. The V end was cut by 2 bases, the J end by 6 bases, with 8 bases between. DNA of the CDR3: TGTGCCAGCAGTTTACATCGTTTCAATGAGCAGTTCTTC. Protein product: CASSLHRFNEQFF.

This clonotype was counted between two and nine times. This chain uses TRBV12-3 or TRBV12-4 with TRBJ1-1; the match to TRBD1 covers 7 bases. Unmatched junction bases numbered 2, after V lost 6 bases and J lost 1 base. The CDR3 is 13 amino acids. The CDR3 nucleotides are TGTGCCAGCAGGTGGACAGGGAACACTGAAGCTTTCTTT. This gives the protein CASRWTGNTEAFF.

DNA for the CDR3: TGTGCCAGCAGTTACTCGAAGTCTAGCTGGGAGCAGTACTTC. Amino acid sequence: CASSYSKSSWEQYF. This chain joins TRBV6-1 and TRBJ2-7; TRBD2 might be the D (5 bases). This CDR3 region has 14 residues. V lost 5 bases, J lost 7 bases, and 18 bases lay in between. Germline V gene lookup returns CDR1 MNHNS and CDR2 SASEGT.

The chain couples TRBV7-3 to TRBJ2-3; 9 positions agree with TRBD1. The germline CDR1 and CDR2 sequences are SGHTA and FQGTGA. This CDR3 has 16 amino acids. V lost 5 bases to trimming and J lost 5 bases; unmatched junction nucleotides: 11. The CDR3 DNA reads TGTGCCAGCAGCCGTGTAGGGACAGGGAGTATAGATACGCAGTATTTT. This translates into CASSRVGTGSIDTQYF.

A word on this clonotype: This clone may be a read error of a much larger clone one base away. The chain joins TRBV7-6 to TRBJ2-7; TRBD2 might be the D (6 bases). CDR3 length equals 13 residues. Germline V gives CDR1 SGHVS, CDR2 FNYEAQ. Between the trimmed V and J ends, which lost 5 bases and 3 bases, there was a span of 11 bases. As DNA, the CDR3 is TGTGCCAGCAGCCACCGGGACTTCTACGAGCAGTACTTC. Protein sequence: CASSHRDFYEQYF.

The chain recombines TRBV7-2 with TRBJ2-7; D is perhaps TRBD1 (6 bases). Germline V CDR1 and CDR2: SGHTA, FQGNSA. The ends were cut back, 5 bases at V and 2 bases at J, with 13 bases in the middle. This CDR3 comprises 14 residues. DNA of the CDR3: TGTGCCAGCAGCCCAGTTGGACAGCCCTACGAGCAGTACTTC. It is translated as CASSPVGQPYEQYF.

This clonotype counts as medium-sized. The rearrangement links TRBV6-5 to TRBJ2-2, with D perhaps matching TRBD1 (5 bases). In germline, CDR1 is MNHEY, CDR2 SVGAGI. This CDR3 contains 16 residues. Trimming cost V 5 bases and J 6 bases, with 19 bases left between them. In DNA form, the CDR3 reads TGTGCCAGCAGTCCGACTCACGGCAGGGTGGCCGGGGAGCTGTTTTTT. This translates into CASSPTHGRVAGELFF.

This clonotype is medium-sized within its sample. J is TRBJ2-7 and V is TRBV20-1; D is ambiguous. The V end was cut by 5 bases, the J end by 3 bases, with 11 bases between. The CDR3 is 12 amino acids. Germline V gives CDR1 DFQATT, CDR2 SNEGSKA (reference sequence). CDR3 protein: CSAGYYDYEQYF. The DNA of the CDR3 is TGCAGTGCTGGGTACTACGACTACGAGCAGTACTTC.

The chain joins TRBV12-3 or TRBV12-4 to TRBJ2-7; 7 positions match TRBD2. This CDR3 has 12 residues. J gave up 6 bases and V 7 bases, and 6 bases lay outside the gene matches. For the CDR3, the DNA is TGTGCCAGCACCCAGGGAGGGCTCGAGCAGTACTTC. Protein sequence: CASTQGGLEQYF.

This clonotype is categorized as medium-sized. The J gene is TRBJ2-2, the V gene TRBV27; 10 bases align to TRBD2. This CDR3 has 18 residues. After removal of 7 bases from V and 2 bases from J, the junction contained 13 bases not matched to a gene. Germline CDR1 is MNHEY and CDR2 is SMNVEV (reference sequence). CDR3 sequence (DNA): TGTGCCAGCAAAAGCGGGAGGGCCGTTAACGTTAACACCGGGGAGCTGTTTTTT. Its translation: CASKSGRAVNVNTGELFF.